This TCR beta chain was observed in a study of blood T cell repertoires in COVID-19. The CDR3 is 18 amino acids. Germline V gives CDR1 SNHLY, CDR2 FYNNEI. The V gene lost 2 bases and the J gene lost 0 bases, with 20 bases spanning the gap. Some clones are missing from TCRdb's copy, which holds only in-frame ones; the method was immunoSEQ multiplex PCR. Of 75,000 to 90,000 clones listed, roughly 83% are singletons. The sample taken for sequencing was peripheral blood. This rearrangement joins TRBV2 to TRBJ2-7; tentatively, D is TRBD1 (6 bases). The clonotype was recovered from a human donor in a cohort sampled during active COVID-19. CDR3 residues: CASSESLNRVGVSYEQYF. The DNA for the CDR3 is TGTGCCAGCAGTGAATCACTTAACAGGGTAGGGGTCTCCTACGAGCAGTACTTC. The whole variable domain, remainder taken from reference TRBV2 and TRBJ2-7, is EPEVTQTPSHQVTQMGQEVILRCVPISNHLYFYWYRQILGQKVEFLVSFYNNEISEKSEIFDDQFSVERPDGSNFTLKIRSTKLEDSAMYFCASSESLNRVGVSYEQYFGPGTRLTVT.